This T cell receptor (beta chain) is from a study of T cells in localized non-small cell lung cancer. Whole-study findings and limits: When the top 100 tumor clones were examined, a median around 50 of them also appeared in the adjacent lung, which was paired and uninvolved. Measurement of T cell clonality placed uninvolved adjacent lung highest, above the level in tumor.

TCRdb's copy holds only in-frame clones and misses some; the assay was immunoSEQ multiplex PCR. The sample contains roughly 66,000 clones, 90% of which appear only once. V was shortened by 4 bases and J by 5 bases, with 15 bases between the two germline ends. CDR1 and CDR2 (germline): LNHDA, SQIVND (reference sequence). This CDR3 has 15 amino acids. This clone was counted between two and nine times. No antigen is known for it. The sequence was collected from a woman between 35 and 75 years old with stage I lung adenocarcinoma. This chain uses TRBV19 with TRBJ1-5, with D unclear. Sample: peripheral blood, taken before any cancer treatment. Here the CDR3 DNA reads TGTGCCAGTAGTACCCCCCAATATTATGATCAGCCCCAGCATTTT. It translates to CASSTPQYYDQPQHF.